This TCR beta chain was captured in a study of Graves' ophthalmopathy and Graves' hyperthyroidism (dated by TCRdb to 2016 to 2019). Regarding the complete study: Hyperthyroidism was defined as stable when no progression to ophthalmopathy occurred within 18 months of follow-up. The study used signatures of the TCR beta repertoire to tell Graves' ophthalmopathy apart from Graves' hyperthyroidism and to predict which patients would progress to ophthalmopathy. In total, approximately 140 blood samples were TCR-sequenced: roughly 45 ophthalmopathy, approximately 80 hyperthyroidism and approximately 17 hyperthyroidism-to-ophthalmopathy patients. A discovery set of 100 patients (approximately 45 ophthalmopathy, about 59 stable hyperthyroidism) was enrolled to explore V-J signatures distinguishing ophthalmopathy from hyperthyroidism. For independent validation, a separate cohort was made up of 18 hyperthyroidism patients plus 17 patients who later progressed from hyperthyroidism to ophthalmopathy. T-cell repertoires of thyroid tissue and blood were compared in six or seven hyperthyroidism patients. Once sampling was done, hyperthyroidism patients were given methimazole at a starting dose of 30 mg daily, while ophthalmopathy patients were given high-dose intravenous methylprednisolone.

The CDR3 spans 16 residues, from the cysteine through the phenylalanine. Only CDR3 DNA remains: 48 bases, in frame from the first base. The junction shows trimming of 5 bases on V and 5 bases on J, and the gene matches do not reach 5 bases of it. There are many counts of this clonotype. It has no known antigen specificity. No qualities accompany the bases; no much larger clone lies one base away. Broad study findings and their caveats: Among expanded thyroid clonotypes with frequency above 0.001, most also showed up in blood, which suggests that blood repertoires may reflect the thyroid immune response. In cross-validation, the 13-signature model distinguished ophthalmopathy from stable hyperthyroidism with approximately 90% sensitivity and around 83% specificity, while in the test set the corresponding values were about 80% and 75%. In validation, the model predicted ophthalmopathy progression with about 71% sensitivity and 72% to 80% specificity; eleven to twelve predicted patients were CT-confirmed with GO in a median of roughly 6.8 months. No statistical method was used to set the sample size in advance, and the investigators knew which group each participant was assigned to.

For repertoire sequencing, TCR beta CDR3 regions were amplified from RNA transcripts. HTBI primers and the Qiagen OneStep RT-PCR kit were used in a first-round RT-PCR, which was followed by a second-round multiplex PCR, size selection and purification. Libraries were sequenced on an Illumina HiSeq2000 using paired-end 100 bp reads. In the source study's methods: Reads were processed with SOAPnuke, discarding reads with adapters, uncalled bases, mean Phred below 15, or no exact constant-primer or identifier match. COPE v1.2.5 was used to merge high-quality paired reads. Each unique nucleotide sequence was treated as a clonotype, and MiTCR v1.1 was used to align the clonotypes to the IMGT TRB V, D and J references. The analysis was limited to V-J combinations with a frequency above 0.0001, which together covered 99.2% of repertoires. For each V-J combination, a TCR clonal expansion and chaos score was defined as the ratio of F50 clonal expansion to chaos observed in the TCRdist matrix. Welch's t-statistics and random forest were used to reduce features to 13 V-J combinations, which were fed into a naive Bayes classifier. The Morisita-Horn index was used to measure how similar the thyroid and blood repertoires were. TCRdb itself trimmed the public reads at Q25 with fastp, ran MiXCR and retained productive beta chains. Each record represents a unique CDR3 protein, reported with the most common genes and DNA among its rows. The V and J calls and clone size are TCRdb's, not the authors'. Across this sample there are about 590,000 distinct CDR3 sequences, with just under 40% seen only once. The ten largest clones add up to less than 4.5% of the sample.

Hyperthyroidism patients were newly diagnosed, were aged 18 to 65 years, and had a disease duration under 2 months. Patients were excluded if they had other autoimmune diseases, uncontrolled infections, pregnancy or lactation. Diagnosis relied on clinical symptoms, serum thyroxine, TRAb, thyroid ultrasound and orbital computed tomography. Total RNA was extracted using Trizol reagent, and RNA quality was checked on an Agilent 2100 Bioanalyzer. This receptor was identified in an adult man with Graves' hyperthyroidism. The specimen was peripheral blood or thyroid tissue (not recorded which). Recombination linked TRBV12-3 or TRBV12-4 to TRBJ2-5, with 16 central nucleotides matching TRBD2. CDR3 sequence: CASSGTSGRALETQYF. The DNA reads TGTGCCAGCAGTGGGACTAGCGGGAGGGCCTTGGAGACCCAGTACTTC.